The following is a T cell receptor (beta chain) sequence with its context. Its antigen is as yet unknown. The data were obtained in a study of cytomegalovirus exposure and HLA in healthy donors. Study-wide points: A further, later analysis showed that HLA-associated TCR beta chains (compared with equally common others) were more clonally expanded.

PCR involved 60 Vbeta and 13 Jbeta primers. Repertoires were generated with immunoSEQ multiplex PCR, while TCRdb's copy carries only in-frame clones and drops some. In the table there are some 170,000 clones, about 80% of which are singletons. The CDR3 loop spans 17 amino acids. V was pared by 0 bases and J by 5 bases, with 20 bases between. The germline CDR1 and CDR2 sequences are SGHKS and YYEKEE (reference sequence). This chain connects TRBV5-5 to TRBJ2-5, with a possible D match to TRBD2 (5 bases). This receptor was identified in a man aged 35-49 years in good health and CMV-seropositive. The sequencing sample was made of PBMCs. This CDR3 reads CASSLGRVRTLYETQYF. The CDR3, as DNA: TGTGCCAGCAGCTTGGGGCGAGTTCGGACTCTTTACGAGACCCAGTACTTC.